Below are 23 T cell receptor beta chains sequenced from a single sample in a study of cytomegalovirus exposure and HLA in healthy donors. Sequencing was performed with immunoSEQ multiplex PCR; in TCRdb, only in-frame clones are kept and a portion is missing. The sample records over 85,000 clones, roughly 83% being singletons. Sequencing was done on a sample of PBMCs. Source of these receptors: a woman in her late teens or twenties in good health and CMV-seropositive.

The CDR3 DNA follows: TGTGCCAGCAGGAAGGGACATCCGAACACTGAAGCTTTCTTT. It encodes CASRKGHPNTEAFF. The V call is TRBV6-1, the J call TRBJ1-1, with TRBD1 as a possible D gene (6 bases). The CDR3 contains 14 residues. Germline V gene sequence: CDR1 MNHNS, CDR2 SASEGT. The V gene lost 6 bases and the J gene lost 1 base, with 12 bases spanning the gap.

This clone was detected only a few times. CDR3 loop: CASSVQSTGELFF. CDR3 bases: TGTGCCAGCAGTGTACAGAGCACCGGGGAGCTGTTTTTT. The genes are TRBV6-1 and TRBJ2-2; no clear D gene. Between the trimmed V and J ends, which lost 4 bases and 4 bases, there was a span of 7 bases. This CDR3 contains 13 residues. Germline lookup yields CDR1 MNHNS and CDR2 SASEGT.

In its sample, this clone was seen a few times. The gene calls are TRBV27 and TRBJ2-7; D is uncertain. CDR3 length: 9 amino acids. CDR1 and CDR2 from the germline V gene are MNHEY and SMNVEV (reference sequence). The V and J ends lost 5 bases and 7 bases respectively, with 3 bases between them. Written as DNA, the CDR3 is TGTGCCAGCAGTCGGGAGCAGTACTTC. It encodes CASSREQYF.

The chain combines TRBV18 with TRBJ2-2; a possible D gene is TRBD1 (5 bases). V lost 6 bases and J 8 bases, leaving 16 bases between the germline ends. The CDR3 length is 14 residues. Per germline, CDR1 KGHSH and CDR2 LQKENI. CDR3 bases: TGTGCCAGCTCCCCAAGGGGCCCGTCGGGGGAGCTGTTTTTT. Residues: CASSPRGPSGELFF.

The chain has TRBV7-3 and TRBJ2-1, with 8 bases lining up with TRBD1. There are 13 residues in the CDR3. CDR1 SGHTA and CDR2 FQGTGA come from the germline V gene. V dropped 3 bases and J dropped 6; count of bases not matched to a gene: 1. The CDR3 region is CASSFGTGNEQFF. The CDR3 coding sequence is TGTGCCAGCAGCTTCGGGACAGGCAATGAGCAGTTCTTC.

This chain joins TRBV5-1 and TRBJ2-7; 9 nucleotides agree with TRBD2. V gave up 0 bases and J gave up 6 bases; unmatched junction bases: 7. Germline-derived CDR1 and CDR2 are SGHRS and YFSETQ. The CDR3 length is 15 residues. CDR3 coding DNA: TGCGCCAGCAGCTTGGATCCAGCGGGGGGAGTCGAGCAGTACTTC. This sequence encodes CASSLDPAGGVEQYF. The entire variable domain, with the rest obtained from reference TRBV5-1 and TRBJ2-7, is as follows: KAGVTQTPRYLIKTRGQQVTLSCSPISGHRSVSWYQQTPGQGLQFLFEYFSETQRNKGNFPGRFSGRQFSNSRSEMNVSTLELGDSALYLCASSLDPAGGVEQYFGPGTRLTVT.

In nucleotides, the CDR3 is TGTGCCAGCAGCTTAACAGGGGCAGAGACCCAGTACTTC. It translates to CASSLTGAETQYF. The J gene is TRBJ2-5, the V gene TRBV7-2, with 7 bases lining up with TRBD1. In germline, CDR1 is SGHTA, CDR2 FQGNSA. Trimming removed 2 bases from V and 4 bases from J; junction bases left unmatched: 1. The CDR3 spans 13 residues.

V gene TRBV19 combines with J gene TRBJ1-5; no definite D call. The CDR3 is 14 amino acids. V lost 4 bases to trimming and J lost 8 bases, with 15 bases between them. Germline loops: CDR1 LNHDA, CDR2 SQIVND (reference sequence). CDR3 in amino acids: CASSTQASGEPQHF. CDR3 coding DNA: TGTGCCAGTAGTACTCAGGCATCCGGTGAGCCCCAGCATTTT.

This clone was observed a handful of times. The chain has TRBV7-9 and TRBJ1-2; possible D gene TRBD1, 5 bases. The CDR3 contains 14 residues. Germline-derived CDR1 and CDR2 are SEHNR and FQNEAQ (reference sequence). The V end lost 3 bases, the J end lost 0 bases, and 8 bases lay between the germline ends. The CDR3 reads CASSFQGSNYGYTF. The CDR3 nucleotides read TGTGCCAGCAGCTTCCAGGGATCTAACTATGGCTACACCTTC.

This clone was seen a single time. The CDR3 sequence is CATSSGTVYQPQHF. DNA of the CDR3: TGTGCCACCAGCAGTGGGACAGTCTATCAGCCCCAGCATTTT. This chain uses TRBV15 with TRBJ1-5, with TRBD1 matching over 7 bases. This CDR3 has 14 residues. In germline, CDR1 is LNHNV, CDR2 YYDKDF (reference sequence). The V and J ends lost 3 bases and 5 bases, in that order; junction bases with no gene match: 4.

The chain has TRBV6-1 and TRBJ2-7, with a possible D match to TRBD1 (5 bases). The CDR3 contains 15 residues. Trimming took 2 bases from V and 5 from J, leaving 16 bases between them. In germline, CDR1 is MNHNS, CDR2 SASEGT. Written as DNA, the CDR3 is TGTGCCAGCAGTGAATATCGGCAGGGTGCCGACGAGCAGTACTTC. Its translation: CASSEYRQGADEQYF.

The chain has TRBV6-6 and TRBJ2-1; D is unclear. Trimming removed 2 bases from V and 5 bases from J, with 10 bases in between. The CDR3 length is 14 residues. Germline lookup yields CDR1 MNHNY and CDR2 SVGAGI (reference sequence). CDR3 DNA: TGTGCCAGCAGTTACGGGCCTCTGAACAATGAGCAGTTCTTC. Translating it yields CASSYGPLNNEQFF.

This sequence joins TRBV6-5 and TRBJ2-1, with 9 bases fitting TRBD1. After removal of 4 bases from V and 6 bases from J, the junction contained 7 bases not matched to a gene. Per the germline V gene, CDR1 is MNHEY and CDR2 is SVGAGI. The CDR3 runs to 15 residues. DNA of the CDR3: TGTGCCAGCAGTTCCCACAGGGGGCTTGCCAATGAGCAGTTCTTC. Translated: CASSSHRGLANEQFF.

The chain carries TRBV21-1 and TRBJ1-2; the DNA was not compared with TRBD1, the D call given in the table. TRBV21-1 is given as a pseudogene. This CDR3 spans 15 amino acids. CDR3 coding DNA: TGTGCCACCGGGGGACAGGGTGGAAGTGTCTATGGCTACACCTTC. It encodes CATGGQGGSVYGYTF.

This sequence joins TRBV19 and TRBJ1-5; TRBD1 is a possible D gene (6 bases). CDR1 and CDR2 (germline): LNHDA, SQIVND (reference sequence). V gave up 8 bases and J gave up 1 base, with 15 bases separating them. There are 15 residues in the CDR3. CDR3 residues: CASQQGSRSNQPQHF. In DNA, the CDR3 is TGTGCCAGTCAACAGGGCTCGCGGAGCAATCAGCCCCAGCATTTT.

The rearrangement links TRBV6-6 to TRBJ1-1; 10 bases align to TRBD1. CDR3 size: 14 residues. V lost 6 bases to trimming and J lost 6 bases; unmatched junction nucleotides: 7. Germline CDR1 and CDR2: MNHNY and SVGAGI (reference sequence). The chain's CDR3 is CASSPGTGVSEAFF. In DNA form, the CDR3 reads TGTGCCAGCAGCCCCGGGACAGGGGTGTCTGAAGCTTTCTTT.

By its share, this clone is large. This sequence joins TRBV27 and TRBJ2-7; D gene uncertain. V was shortened by 8 bases and J by 0 bases, with 8 bases between the two germline ends. The CDR3 extends over 12 amino acids. CDR1 MNHEY and CDR2 SMNVEV come from the germline V gene (reference sequence). In DNA, the CDR3 is TGTGCCAGCTACGCGAGCTCCTACGAGCAGTACTTC. It codes for CASYASSYEQYF.

This clone was observed a few times. The chain joins TRBV30 to TRBJ1-5, with D tentatively TRBD1 (5 bases). V lost 2 bases and J lost 0, with 11 bases in between. The germline gives CDR1 GTSNPN, CDR2 SVGIG (reference sequence). The CDR3 is 15 residues long. CDR3 in DNA: TGTGCCTGGAGTCCCGGGACTCATAGCAATCAGCCCCAGCATTTT. Translating gives CAWSPGTHSNQPQHF.

The chain employs TRBV28 and TRBJ1-1; 10 bases line up with TRBD1. After removal of 5 bases from V and 3 bases from J, the junction contained 9 bases not matched to a gene. The CDR3 extends over 16 amino acids. The germline gives CDR1 MDHEN, CDR2 SYDVKM. The CDR3 here is CASSTGTGVGYTEAFF. The CDR3 nucleotides are TGTGCCAGCAGTACGGGGACAGGGGTAGGGTACACTGAAGCTTTCTTT.

The V and J genes are TRBV18 and TRBJ2-2; D is unclear. This CDR3 contains 14 residues. Trimming removed 3 bases at V and 2 bases at J, with 7 bases between. Per germline, CDR1 KGHSH and CDR2 LQKENI. DNA for the CDR3: TGTGCCAGCTCACCCAACTCTAACACCGGGGAGCTGTTTTTT. It specifies CASSPNSNTGELFF. The full variable domain, completed using reference TRBV18 and TRBJ2-2, is NAGVMQNPRHLVRRRGQEARLRCSPMKGHSHVYWYRQLPEEGLKFMVYLQKENIIDESGMPKERFSAEFPKEGPSILRIQQVVRGDSAAYFCASSPNSNTGELFFGEGSRLTVL.

The gene calls are TRBV4-1 and TRBJ1-6; D is undetermined. This CDR3 is built from 12 residues. V dropped 0 bases and J dropped 17 bases, with 11 bases sitting between them. CDR1 is MGHRA, CDR2 YSYEKL, per germline. CDR3 nucleotides: TGCGCCAGCAGCCAAGACTTTGAATCGGTCCACTTT. Protein product: CASSQDFESVHF.

This clone was recorded only once. CDR3 coding DNA: TGTGCCAGCAGGTTCGTCAGGGGGCCGAACAATCAGCCCCAGCATTTT. It specifies CASRFVRGPNNQPQHF. V is TRBV28 and J is TRBJ1-5; 8 nucleotides agree with TRBD1. V was pared by 6 bases and J by 3 bases, with 10 bases of the junction left unmatched. The CDR3 runs to 16 residues. Germline CDR1 is MDHEN and CDR2 is SYDVKM.

The chain is built from TRBV11-2 and TRBJ2-5, with 9 nucleotides matching TRBD2. The CDR3 runs 13 residues. Germline V gives CDR1 SGHAT, CDR2 FQNNGV. V lost 5 bases, J lost 7 bases, and 5 bases stayed unmatched. The CDR3 is CASSGGGGRTQYF. Written as DNA, the CDR3 is TGTGCCAGCAGCGGCGGGGGGGGTCGGACCCAGTACTTC.